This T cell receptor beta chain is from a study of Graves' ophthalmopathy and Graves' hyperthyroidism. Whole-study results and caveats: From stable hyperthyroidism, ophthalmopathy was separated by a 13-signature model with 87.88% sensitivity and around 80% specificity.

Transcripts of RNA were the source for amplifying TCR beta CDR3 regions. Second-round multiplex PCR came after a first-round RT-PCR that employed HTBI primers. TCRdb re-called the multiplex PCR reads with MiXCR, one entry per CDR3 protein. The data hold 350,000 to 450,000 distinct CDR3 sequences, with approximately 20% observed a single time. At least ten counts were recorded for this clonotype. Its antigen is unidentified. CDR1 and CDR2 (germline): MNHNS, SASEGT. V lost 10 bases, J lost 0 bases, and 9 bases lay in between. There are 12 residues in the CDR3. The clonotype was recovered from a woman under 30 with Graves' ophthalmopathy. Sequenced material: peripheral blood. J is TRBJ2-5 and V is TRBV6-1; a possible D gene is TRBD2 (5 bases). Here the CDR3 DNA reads TGTGCCACCAAGCGGAACCAAGAGACCCAGTACTTC. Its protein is CATKRNQETQYF.